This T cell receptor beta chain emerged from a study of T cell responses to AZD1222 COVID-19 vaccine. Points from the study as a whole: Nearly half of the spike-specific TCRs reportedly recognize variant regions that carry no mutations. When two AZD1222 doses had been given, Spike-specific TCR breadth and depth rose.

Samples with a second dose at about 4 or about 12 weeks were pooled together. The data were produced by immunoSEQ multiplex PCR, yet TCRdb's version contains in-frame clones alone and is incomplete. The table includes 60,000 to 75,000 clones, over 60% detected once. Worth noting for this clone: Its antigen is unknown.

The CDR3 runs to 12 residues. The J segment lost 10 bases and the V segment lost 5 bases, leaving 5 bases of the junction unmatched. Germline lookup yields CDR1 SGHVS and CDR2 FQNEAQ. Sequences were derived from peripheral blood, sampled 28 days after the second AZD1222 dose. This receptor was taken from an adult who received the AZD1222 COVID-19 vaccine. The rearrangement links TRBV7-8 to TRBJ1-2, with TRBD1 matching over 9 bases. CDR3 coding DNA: TGTGCCAGCAGCCCCGGGGACAGGGTCTACACCTTC. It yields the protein CASSPGDRVYTF.